This passage covers 2 T cell receptor beta chains from one sample sequenced in a study of response to subunit inactivated influenza vaccine. TCRdb redid the calling of the RT-PCR reads with MiXCR, one entry per CDR3 protein. Of 550,000 to 800,000 distinct CDR3 sequences in the sample, about 15% were seen once. Here the sequenced sample was PBMCs from blood, taken 11 to 12 days after vaccination. Every receptor here comes from a man aged 45 to 65 who received an inactivated influenza vaccine.

This clonotype was seen at least ten times. The genes are TRBV20-1 and TRBJ2-2; 8 bases line up with TRBD2. The CDR3 sequence is 16 residues long. Germline-derived CDR1 and CDR2 are DFQATT and SNEGSKA (reference sequence). The ends lost 0 bases at V and 4 bases at J; junction bases unmatched: 7. CDR3 in DNA: TGCAGTGCTAGAGATAACGGACTAGCAGTCACCGGGGAGCTGTTTTTT. It is translated as CSARDNGLAVTGELFF.

The sample holds a few counts of this clonotype. The chain couples TRBV6-2 or TRBV6-3 to TRBJ1-1; no clear D gene. In germline, CDR1 is MNHEY, CDR2 SVGEGT. The CDR3 has 13 amino acids. V lost 11 bases to trimming and J lost 6 bases, with 19 bases between them. CDR3 amino acids: CALRAGRAAEAFF. The CDR3 bases are TGTGCCCTCCGAGCCGGTCGGGCCGCTGAAGCTTTCTTT.